Listed here is a single T cell receptor beta chain. The data are from a study of blood T cell repertoires in COVID-19. Study-level information: COVID-19 samples, acute and convalescent, were from the United States, Italy and Spain. Sample material is recorded as cDNA or gDNA derived from T cells, B-cell-depleted T cells, or PBMCs.

Authors' processing steps: Nucleated cell number was recorded as an estimate derived from reference gene primer amplification. This table comes from immunoSEQ multiplex PCR, and its TCRdb copy is limited to in-frame clones, with some not included. The V and J calls and clone size are taken from that table; D and trimming were inferred from the DNA. The sample shows about 52,000 clones, 86% of them seen only once. Trimming cost V 0 bases and J 4 bases; bases outside gene matches: 5. This CDR3 comprises 16 residues. Germline V gives CDR1 KGHSH, CDR2 LQKENI. The rearrangement joins TRBV18 to TRBJ1-1, with TRBD1 matching over 10 bases. The TCR originated in a woman over 75 with acute or convalescent COVID-19. Sequenced input: peripheral blood. The CDR3 reads CASSPPTGGGGTEAFF. The DNA of the CDR3 is TGTGCCAGCTCACCACCGACAGGGGGCGGGGGCACTGAAGCTTTCTTT. The full variable domain, rest sourced from reference TRBV18 and TRBJ1-1, is NAGVMQNPRHLVRRRGQEARLRCSPMKGHSHVYWYRQLPEEGLKFMVYLQKENIIDESGMPKERFSAEFPKEGPSILRIQQVVRGDSAAYFCASSPPTGGGGTEAFFGQGTRLTVV.